Following are 11 T cell receptor beta chains from one sample sequenced in a study of blood T cell repertoires in COVID-19. TCRdb keeps only in-frame clones here, not all; method: immunoSEQ multiplex PCR. Of about half a million clones in the sample, approximately 92% are singletons; the top ten hold approximately 0.9%. The sequenced sample consisted of peripheral blood. Receptors originate from a man aged 18 to 29 with COVID-19, enrolled during active disease.

This chain uses TRBV24-1 with TRBJ2-5; TRBD2 matches at 12 bases. This CDR3 contains 20 residues. Germline V gene data show CDR1 as KGHDR and CDR2 as SFDVKD. Trimming cost V 3 bases and J 1 base; bases outside gene matches: 14. CDR3 in DNA: TGTGCCACCAGTGATCCCGGGACTAGCGGGCTCGAGGGGCCCCAAGAGACCCAGTACTTC. It encodes CATSDPGTSGLEGPQETQYF.

The chain couples TRBV6-5 to TRBJ1-5; 8 positions match TRBD1. Germline CDR1 MNHEY, CDR2 SVGAGI. The CDR3 sequence is 15 residues long. The V segment lost 5 bases and the J segment 0 bases; nucleotides outside the gene matches: 3. The CDR3 region is CASSRDRSSNQPQHF. CDR3 nucleotide sequence: TGTGCCAGCAGTCGGGACAGGAGTAGCAATCAGCCCCAGCATTTT.

The V and J genes are TRBV18 and TRBJ1-1, with a weak D call TRBD1 (5 bases). From germline, CDR1 is KGHSH and CDR2 LQKENI. V was clipped by 4 bases and J by 1 base, with 13 bases between them. The length of the CDR3 is 15 residues. The CDR3 reads CASSRTSGENTEAFF. Written as DNA, the CDR3 is TGTGCCAGCTCACGGACCTCGGGGGAGAACACTGAAGCTTTCTTT.

The chain has TRBV28 and TRBJ1-2; TRBD1 is a possible D gene (6 bases). Trimming removed 1 base at V and 7 bases at J, with 16 bases between. The germline V gene encodes CDR1 MDHEN and CDR2 SYDVKM. The CDR3 consists of 15 residues. The CDR3 DNA sequence: TGTGCCAGCAGTTTATTTCCAGGGGAAAAGGGTGGCTACACCTTC. Translation gives CASSLFPGEKGGYTF.

The chain carries TRBV7-9 and TRBJ2-1; unclear D gene. The germline V and J ends were trimmed by 5 bases and 5 bases, with 25 bases remaining between them. The length of the CDR3 is 18 residues. Per the germline V gene, CDR1 is SEHNR and CDR2 is FQNEAQ (reference sequence). CDR3 in amino acids: CASSNYYPRAILHNEQFF. The DNA of the CDR3 is TGTGCCAGCAGCAATTATTACCCACGAGCAATTCTCCACAATGAGCAGTTCTTC.

The chain uses TRBV19 and TRBJ2-7, with D tentatively TRBD1 (5 bases). The V and J ends lost 1 base and 0 bases respectively, with 10 bases between them. CDR1 and CDR2 (germline): LNHDA, SQIVND (reference sequence). The CDR3 is made up of 15 amino acids. CDR3 bases: TGTGCCAGTAGTATAGGACAGTCCAACTCCTACGAGCAGTACTTC. Translating it yields CASSIGQSNSYEQYF.

To note about this clone: The sample carries other DNA sequences with the same CDR3. The V and J genes are TRBV12-3 or TRBV12-4 and TRBJ1-2; D gene unclear. V lost 5 bases to trimming and J lost 2 bases, with 9 bases between them. The CDR3 spans 13 residues. This CDR3 reads CASSPGLNYGYTF. In nucleotides, the CDR3 is TGTGCCAGCAGTCCCGGACTGAACTATGGCTACACCTTC.

V is TRBV10-3 and J is TRBJ2-3; 11 nucleotides line up with TRBD2. The CDR3 contains 17 residues. The V and J ends lost 0 bases and 6 bases, in that order; junction bases with no gene match: 8. Per germline, CDR1 ENHRY and CDR2 SYGVKD. CDR3 sequence reads: CAISESGTSGGRDTQYF. The CDR3 region has the DNA TGTGCCATCAGTGAGTCCGGGACTAGCGGCGGGCGGGATACGCAGTATTTT.

J is TRBJ1-2 and V is TRBV3-1 (or the pseudogene TRBV3-2), with D possibly being TRBD1 (5 bases). Germline-derived CDR1 and CDR2 are LGHDT and YNNKEL (reference sequence). V was clipped by 4 bases and J by 7 bases, with 19 bases between them. This CDR3 comprises 15 residues. CDR3 loop: CASSPQALGGSGYTF. CDR3 nucleotides: TGTGCCAGCAGCCCCCAGGCCCTCGGGGGAAGTGGCTACACCTTC.

This clone has only one observation. The chain uses TRBV29-1 and TRBJ2-7, with 10 bases that match TRBD1. The germline gives CDR1 SQVTM, CDR2 ANQGSEA. The CDR3 covers 15 residues. V lost 5 bases, J lost 5 bases, and 12 bases stayed unmatched. DNA for the CDR3: TGCAGCGTTTCCCGGGACAGGGGAGCTCCGGACGAGCAGTACTTC. It codes for CSVSRDRGAPDEQYF.

The chain couples TRBV10-3 to TRBJ1-5; TRBD1 might be the D (5 bases). Germline V gene sequence: CDR1 ENHRY, CDR2 SYGVKD. The germline V and J ends were trimmed by 2 bases and 2 bases, with 10 bases remaining between them. CDR3 length: 15 amino acids. Here the CDR3 DNA reads TGTGCCATCAGTGAGGCAGGGTTGGGCAATCAGCCCCAGCATTTT. This codes for CAISEAGLGNQPQHF.